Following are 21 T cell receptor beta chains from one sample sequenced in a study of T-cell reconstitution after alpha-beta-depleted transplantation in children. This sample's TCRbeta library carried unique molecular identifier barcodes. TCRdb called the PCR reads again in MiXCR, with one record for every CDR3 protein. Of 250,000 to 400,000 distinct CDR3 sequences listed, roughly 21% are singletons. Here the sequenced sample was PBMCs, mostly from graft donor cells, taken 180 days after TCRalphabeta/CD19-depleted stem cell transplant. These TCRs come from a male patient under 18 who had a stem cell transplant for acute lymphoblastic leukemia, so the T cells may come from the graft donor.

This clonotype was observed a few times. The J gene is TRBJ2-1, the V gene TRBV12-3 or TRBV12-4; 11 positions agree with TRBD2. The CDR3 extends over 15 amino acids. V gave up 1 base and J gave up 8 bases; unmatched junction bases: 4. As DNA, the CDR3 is TGTGCCAGCAGTTTAGGGCTAGCGGGAGGAGATGAGCAGTTCTTC. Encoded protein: CASSLGLAGGDEQFF.

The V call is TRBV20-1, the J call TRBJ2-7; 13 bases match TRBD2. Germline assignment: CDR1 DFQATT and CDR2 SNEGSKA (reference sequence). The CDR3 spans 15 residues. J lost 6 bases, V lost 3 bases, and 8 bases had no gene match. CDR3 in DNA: TGCAGTGCTAGCGGGACTAGCGGGATAGGCGGCGAGCAGTACTTC. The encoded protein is CSASGTSGIGGEQYF.

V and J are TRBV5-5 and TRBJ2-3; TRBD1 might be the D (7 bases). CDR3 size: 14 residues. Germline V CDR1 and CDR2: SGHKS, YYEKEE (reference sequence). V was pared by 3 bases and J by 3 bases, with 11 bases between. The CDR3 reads CASSYQGGTDTQYF. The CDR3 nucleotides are TGTGCCAGCAGCTATCAGGGGGGAACAGATACGCAGTATTTT. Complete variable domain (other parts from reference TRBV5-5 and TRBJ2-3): DAGVTQSPTHLIKTRGQQVTLRCSPISGHKSVSWYQQVLGQGPQFIFQYYEKEERGRGNFPDRFSARQFPNYSSELNVNALLLGDSALYLCASSYQGGTDTQYFGPGTRLTVL.

Here the CDR3 DNA reads TGTGCCAGCAGCGTAGTCTCGAACACCGGGGAGCTGTTTTTT. Residues: CASSVVSNTGELFF. The V and J genes are TRBV9 and TRBJ2-2; D unresolved. Looked up from germline, CDR1 is SGDLS and CDR2 is YYNGEE. The CDR3 runs 14 residues. Trimming stripped 0 bases from V and 0 bases from J, with 3 bases between.

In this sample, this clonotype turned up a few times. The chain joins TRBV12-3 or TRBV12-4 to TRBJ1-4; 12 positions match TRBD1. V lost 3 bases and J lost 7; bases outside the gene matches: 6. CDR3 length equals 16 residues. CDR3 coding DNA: TGTGCCAGCAGTTTTGGGGACAGGGGGCCAACTGAAAAACTGTTTTTT. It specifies CASSFGDRGPTEKLFF.

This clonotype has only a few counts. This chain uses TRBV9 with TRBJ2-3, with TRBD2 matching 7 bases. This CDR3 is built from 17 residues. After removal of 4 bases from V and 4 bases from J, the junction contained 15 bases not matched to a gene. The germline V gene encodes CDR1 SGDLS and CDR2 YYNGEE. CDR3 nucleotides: TGTGCCAGCAGCTTACACCTCGGGGAGGGCCTGGCAGATACGCAGTATTTT. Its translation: CASSLHLGEGLADTQYF.

CDR3 residues: CSAREVRADYEQYF. Written as DNA, the CDR3 is TGCAGTGCTAGAGAGGTGCGCGCCGATTACGAGCAGTACTTC. The genes are TRBV20-1 and TRBJ2-7, with D unclear. The CDR3 is made up of 14 amino acids. CDR1 and CDR2 (germline): DFQATT, SNEGSKA (reference sequence). Deletions cut 0 bases from V and 4 bases from J, with 13 bases between.

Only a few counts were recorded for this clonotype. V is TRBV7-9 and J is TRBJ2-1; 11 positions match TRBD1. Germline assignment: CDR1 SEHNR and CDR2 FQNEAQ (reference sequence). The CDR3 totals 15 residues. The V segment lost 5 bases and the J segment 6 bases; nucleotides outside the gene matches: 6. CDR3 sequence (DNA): TGTGCCAGCAGCAAAACCGGGACAGGGGGCAATGAGCAGTTCTTC. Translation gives CASSKTGTGGNEQFF.

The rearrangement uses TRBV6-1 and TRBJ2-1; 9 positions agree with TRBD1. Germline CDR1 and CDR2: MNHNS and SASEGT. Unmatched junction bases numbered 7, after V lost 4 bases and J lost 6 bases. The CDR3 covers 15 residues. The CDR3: CASSGRDRVFNEQFF. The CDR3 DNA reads TGTGCCAGCAGTGGGCGGGACAGGGTATTCAATGAGCAGTTCTTC.

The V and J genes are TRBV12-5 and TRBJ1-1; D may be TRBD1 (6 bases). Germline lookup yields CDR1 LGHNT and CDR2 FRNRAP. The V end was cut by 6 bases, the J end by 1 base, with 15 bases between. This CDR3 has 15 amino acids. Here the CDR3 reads CASGKLQGGNTEAFF. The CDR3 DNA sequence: TGTGCTAGTGGAAAACTACAGGGAGGGAACACTGAAGCTTTCTTT. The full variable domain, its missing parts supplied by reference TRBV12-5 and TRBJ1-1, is DARVTQTPRHKVTEMGQEVTMRCQPILGHNTVFWYRQTMMQGLELLAYFRNRAPLDDSGMPKDRFSAEMPDATLATLKIQPSEPRDSAVYFCASGKLQGGNTEAFFGQGTRLTVV.

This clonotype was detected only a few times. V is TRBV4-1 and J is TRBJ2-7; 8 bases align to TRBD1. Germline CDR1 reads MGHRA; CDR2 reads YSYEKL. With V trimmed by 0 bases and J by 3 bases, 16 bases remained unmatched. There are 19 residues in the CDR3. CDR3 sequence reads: CASSQDGGTGRSWGYEQYF. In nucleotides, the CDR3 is TGCGCCAGCAGCCAAGATGGCGGGACAGGCCGATCGTGGGGCTACGAGCAGTACTTC.

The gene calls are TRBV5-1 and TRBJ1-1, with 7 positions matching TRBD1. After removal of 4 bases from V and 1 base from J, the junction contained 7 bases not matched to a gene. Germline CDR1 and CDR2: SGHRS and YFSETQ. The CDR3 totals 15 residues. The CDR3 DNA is TGCGCCAGCAGCCCCCAATGGACAGGGAACACTGAAGCTTTCTTT. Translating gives CASSPQWTGNTEAFF.

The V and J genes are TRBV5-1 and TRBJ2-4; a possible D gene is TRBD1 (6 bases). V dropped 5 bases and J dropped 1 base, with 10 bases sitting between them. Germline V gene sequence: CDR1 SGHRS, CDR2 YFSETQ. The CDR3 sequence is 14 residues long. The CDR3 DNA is TGCGCCAGCAGGATCCAGGGGGCCAAAAACATTCAGTACTTC. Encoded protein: CASRIQGAKNIQYF.

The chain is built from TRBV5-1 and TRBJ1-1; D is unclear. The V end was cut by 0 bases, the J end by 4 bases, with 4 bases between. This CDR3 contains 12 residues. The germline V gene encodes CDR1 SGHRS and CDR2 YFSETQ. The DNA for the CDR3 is TGCGCCAGCAGCTTGGGGACCACTGAAGCTTTCTTT. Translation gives CASSLGTTEAFF. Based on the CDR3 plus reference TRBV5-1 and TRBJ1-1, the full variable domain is KAGVTQTPRYLIKTRGQQVTLSCSPISGHRSVSWYQQTPGQGLQFLFEYFSETQRNKGNFPGRFSGRQFSNSRSEMNVSTLELGDSALYLCASSLGTTEAFFGQGTRLTVV.

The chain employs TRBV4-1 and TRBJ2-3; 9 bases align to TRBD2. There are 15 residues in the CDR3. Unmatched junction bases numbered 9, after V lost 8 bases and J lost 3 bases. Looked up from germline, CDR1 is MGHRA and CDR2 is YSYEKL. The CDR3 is CASQPLREGTDTQYF. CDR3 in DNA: TGCGCCAGCCAACCGCTGCGGGAGGGAACAGATACGCAGTATTTT.

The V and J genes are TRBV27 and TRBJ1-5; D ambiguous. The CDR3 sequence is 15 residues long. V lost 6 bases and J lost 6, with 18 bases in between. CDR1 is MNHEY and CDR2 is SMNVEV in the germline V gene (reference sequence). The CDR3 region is CASRREGRMSQPQHF. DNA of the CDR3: TGTGCCAGCAGAAGGGAGGGAAGAATGAGTCAGCCCCAGCATTTT.

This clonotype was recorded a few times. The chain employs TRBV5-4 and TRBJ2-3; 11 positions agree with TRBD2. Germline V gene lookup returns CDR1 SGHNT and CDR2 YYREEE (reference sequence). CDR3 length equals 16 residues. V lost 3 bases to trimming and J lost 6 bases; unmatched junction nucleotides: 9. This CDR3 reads CASSSGRLAGSDTQYF. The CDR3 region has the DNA TGTGCCAGCAGCTCAGGCAGACTAGCGGGATCGGATACGCAGTATTTT.

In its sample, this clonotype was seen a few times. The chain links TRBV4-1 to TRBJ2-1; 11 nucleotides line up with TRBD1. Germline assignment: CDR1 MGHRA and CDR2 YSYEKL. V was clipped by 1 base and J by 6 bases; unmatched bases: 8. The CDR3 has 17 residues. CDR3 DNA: TGCGCCAGCAGCCAAGTCCCGGACAGGGGGCAAGGCAATGAGCAGTTCTTC. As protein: CASSQVPDRGQGNEQFF.

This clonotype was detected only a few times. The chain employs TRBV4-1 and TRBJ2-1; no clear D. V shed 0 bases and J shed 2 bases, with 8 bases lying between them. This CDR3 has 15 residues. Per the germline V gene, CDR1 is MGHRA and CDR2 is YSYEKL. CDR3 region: CASSQDWAAYNEQFF. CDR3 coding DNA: TGCGCCAGCAGCCAAGATTGGGCGGCCTACAATGAGCAGTTCTTC.

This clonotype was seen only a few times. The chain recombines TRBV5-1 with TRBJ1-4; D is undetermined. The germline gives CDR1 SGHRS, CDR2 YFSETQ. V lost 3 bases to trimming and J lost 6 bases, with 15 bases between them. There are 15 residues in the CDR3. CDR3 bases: TGCGCCAGCAGCTATGGCGGAGGTTTGCATGAAAAACTGTTTTTT. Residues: CASSYGGGLHEKLFF.

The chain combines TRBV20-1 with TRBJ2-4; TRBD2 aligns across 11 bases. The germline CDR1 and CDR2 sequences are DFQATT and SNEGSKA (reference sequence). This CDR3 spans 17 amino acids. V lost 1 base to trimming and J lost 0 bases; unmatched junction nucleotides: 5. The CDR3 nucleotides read TGCAGTGCTAGAGTTCCGACTAGCGGGATAGCCAAAAACATTCAGTACTTC. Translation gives CSARVPTSGIAKNIQYF.